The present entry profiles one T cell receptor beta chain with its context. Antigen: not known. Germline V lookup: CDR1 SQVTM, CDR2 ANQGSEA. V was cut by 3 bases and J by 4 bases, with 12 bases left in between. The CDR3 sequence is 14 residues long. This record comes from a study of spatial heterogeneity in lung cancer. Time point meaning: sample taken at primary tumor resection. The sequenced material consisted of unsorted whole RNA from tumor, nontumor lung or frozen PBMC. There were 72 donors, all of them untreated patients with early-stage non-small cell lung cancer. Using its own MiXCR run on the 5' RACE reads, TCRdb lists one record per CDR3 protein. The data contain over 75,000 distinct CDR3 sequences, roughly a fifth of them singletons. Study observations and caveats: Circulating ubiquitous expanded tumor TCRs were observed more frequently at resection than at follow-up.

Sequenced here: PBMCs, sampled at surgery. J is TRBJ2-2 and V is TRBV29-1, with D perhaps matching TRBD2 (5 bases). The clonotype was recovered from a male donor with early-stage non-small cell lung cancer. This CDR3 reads CSVEVWEFTGELFF. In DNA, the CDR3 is TGCAGCGTTGAGGTGTGGGAGTTCACCGGGGAGCTGTTTTTT.